Below are 2 T cell receptor beta chains sequenced from a single sample in a study of T-cell memory formation after mild COVID-19. TCRdb passed the 5' RACE reads through MiXCR, listing each CDR3 protein once. The sample lists some 340,000 distinct CDR3 sequences, approximately 13% seen once, with roughly a fifth in the top ten. Sequencing was done on a sample of PBMCs or a T cell subset sorted from them (not recorded which). These receptors were collected from a man aged 18 to 29 who had mild COVID-19 (a few samples of this study predate the infection). Cell type and time point are not known.

This clonotype was picked up a small number of times. The rearrangement links TRBV5-1 to TRBJ2-7; possibly TRBD1 for D (6 bases). This CDR3 is built from 17 residues. Germline values: CDR1 SGHRS, CDR2 YFSETQ. Trimming pared 4 bases from V and 2 bases from J, leaving 22 bases between. The CDR3 sequence is CASSLEPLGAGPYEQYF. The CDR3 coding sequence is TGCGCCAGCAGCCTGGAACCGTTGGGGGCAGGACCCTACGAGCAGTACTTC. Together with reference TRBV5-1 and TRBJ2-7, the CDR3 gives the full variable domain: KAGVTQTPRYLIKTRGQQVTLSCSPISGHRSVSWYQQTPGQGLQFLFEYFSETQRNKGNFPGRFSGRQFSNSRSEMNVSTLELGDSALYLCASSLEPLGAGPYEQYFGPGTRLTVT.

This clonotype was seen more than once but under ten times. The chain carries TRBV2 and TRBJ2-7; D may be TRBD2 (6 bases). The germline gives CDR1 SNHLY, CDR2 FYNNEI. The CDR3 totals 14 residues. With 6 bases removed from V and 8 bases from J, the gap between germline ends came to 20 bases. CDR3 DNA sequence: TGTGCCAGCAGGGCCGGGGCGGGGAGCCCTCAGCAGTACTTC. The encoded protein is CASRAGAGSPQQYF.